The following is a T cell receptor (beta chain) sequence with its context. The blood sample dates from first hyperthyroidism diagnosis, preceding any ophthalmopathy symptoms. The PBMCs were taken from approximately 9 ml of fresh peripheral blood. This entry is derived from a study of T cells in Graves' hyperthyroidism and ophthalmopathy. Germline lookup yields CDR1 DFQATT and CDR2 SNEGSKA (reference sequence). The V end was cut by 3 bases, the J end by 7 bases, with 19 bases between. This CDR3 is 15 amino acids long. Amplification targeted TCR beta CDR3 regions from RNA transcripts. During a first-round RT-PCR of the TCR CDR3, the HTBI primer set was used. TCRdb passed the multiplex PCR reads through MiXCR, listing each CDR3 protein once. The sample has roughly 580,000 distinct CDR3 sequences; over 11% are singletons.

This sequence originates from a woman aged 30 to 39 with Graves' hyperthyroidism that later progressed to Graves' ophthalmopathy. The specimen was blood. The rearrangement uses TRBV20-1 and TRBJ2-1; weak D call: TRBD2 (6 bases). The CDR3 loop reads CSASVGTGVVNEQFF. The DNA for the CDR3 is TGCAGTGCTAGTGTGGGGACGGGAGTGGTGAATGAGCAGTTCTTC.